These 12 T cell receptor beta chains came from one sample sequenced in a study of OX40 agonist ivuxolimab in advanced cancers. Sequencing used immunoSEQ multiplex PCR; TCRdb keeps in-frame clones, though not all of them. This table has about 16,000 clones, roughly 86% appearing once. Sample: CD4+ or CD8+ T cells sorted from blood, taken in a trial of the OX40 agonist ivuxolimab. The receptors stem from an adult with an advanced solid tumor such as melanoma, head and neck, liver or kidney cancer.

The CDR3 sequence is CASSMNTEAFF. In nucleotides, the CDR3 is TGCGCCAGCTCTATGAACACTGAAGCTTTCTTT. The rearrangement joins TRBV10-2 to TRBJ1-1; no reliable D call. The CDR3 has 11 amino acids. CDR1 is WSHSY, CDR2 SAAADI, per germline. The V and J ends lost 8 bases and 0 bases respectively, with 4 bases between them.

The chain recombines TRBV9 with TRBJ1-1; D might be TRBD1 (5 bases). The V end lost 0 bases, the J end lost 0 bases, and 6 bases lay between the germline ends. Germline CDR1 is SGDLS and CDR2 is YYNGEE. The CDR3 totals 14 residues. The CDR3 region is CASSVGRVNTEAFF. The DNA of the CDR3 is TGTGCCAGCAGCGTAGGCAGGGTGAACACTGAAGCTTTCTTT.

This chain uses TRBV30 with TRBJ2-5; possible D gene TRBD2, 5 bases. The J call is doubtful: the DNA matches TRBJ2-7 better. Germline V gene lookup returns CDR1 GTSNPN and CDR2 SVGIG (reference sequence). This CDR3 spans 16 amino acids. CDR3: CAWSVGGQVSSYEQYF. In DNA, the CDR3 is TGTGCCTGGAGTGTAGGCGGGCAGGTGAGCTCCTACGAGCAGTACTTC.

V gene TRBV6-6 combines with J gene TRBJ2-5; the match to TRBD1 covers 7 bases. The length of the CDR3 is 14 residues. The germline V gene has CDR1 MNHNY and CDR2 SVGAGI (reference sequence). The junction had 8 bases not matched to a gene; V was cut back by 7 bases and J by 3 bases. The CDR3 spells CASTHFDREETQYF. CDR3 nucleotide sequence: TGTGCCAGCACCCACTTCGACAGGGAAGAGACCCAGTACTTC.

The gene calls are TRBV5-4 and TRBJ1-2; TRBD1 matches 7 bases. J gave up 3 bases and V 5 bases, and 4 bases lay outside the gene matches. Germline CDR1 reads SGHNT; CDR2 reads YYREEE (reference sequence). The CDR3 contains 13 residues. The CDR3 DNA follows: TGTGCCAGCAGATCCGACAGGGACTATGGCTACACCTTC. Translation gives CASRSDRDYGYTF.

The gene calls are TRBV4-3 and TRBJ2-7; a weak D match, TRBD1 (6 bases). This CDR3 comprises 15 residues. In germline, CDR1 is LGHNA, CDR2 YSLEER. Trimming removed 1 base from V and 1 base from J, with 11 bases in between. The CDR3, as DNA: TGCGCCAGCAGCCAAGTGGAGGACAGATCCTACGAGCAGTACTTC. It specifies CASSQVEDRSYEQYF.

The chain employs TRBV27 and TRBJ2-3, with 9 bases fitting TRBD1. The CDR3 is made up of 14 amino acids. With V trimmed by 7 bases and J by 6 bases, 8 bases remained unmatched. The germline V gene encodes CDR1 MNHEY and CDR2 SMNVEV (reference sequence). In DNA, the CDR3 is TGTGCCAGCACATTACAGGGGGCATGGGATACGCAGTATTTT. It codes for CASTLQGAWDTQYF.

The rearrangement joins TRBV4-1 to TRBJ2-7, with a weak D call TRBD1 (5 bases). The V gene's germline CDR1 is MGHRA and CDR2 YSYEKL. This CDR3 is built from 14 residues. Trimming cost V 2 bases and J 0 bases, with 8 bases left between them. The CDR3 DNA is TGCGCCAGCAGCCAACCGGACAACTCCTACGAGCAGTACTTC. It translates to CASSQPDNSYEQYF.

The V and J genes are TRBV19 and TRBJ2-7; TRBD2 aligns across 12 bases. J gave up 3 bases and V 4 bases, and 4 bases lay outside the gene matches. The CDR3 totals 15 residues. Germline V CDR1 and CDR2: LNHDA, SQIVND (reference sequence). This CDR3 reads CASSTTTSGGYEQYF. Here the CDR3 DNA reads TGTGCCAGTAGTACCACGACTAGCGGGGGCTACGAGCAGTACTTC.

The rearrangement links TRBV5-1 to TRBJ1-1; the match to TRBD1 covers 7 bases. This CDR3 region has 14 residues. The germline V gene encodes CDR1 SGHRS and CDR2 YFSETQ. The V and J ends lost 7 bases and 0 bases, in that order; junction bases with no gene match: 6. CDR3 in amino acids: CASAEGALNTEAFF. CDR3 DNA: TGCGCCAGCGCGGAGGGGGCCCTGAACACTGAAGCTTTCTTT.

V and J are TRBV6-5 and TRBJ1-5; D unresolved. V dropped 6 bases and J dropped 1 base, with 13 bases sitting between them. This CDR3 has 15 amino acids. CDR1 and CDR2 from the germline V gene are MNHEY and SVGAGI. The CDR3 region is CASRISHSSNQPQHF. The CDR3 DNA reads TGTGCCAGCAGGATTTCCCATAGCAGCAATCAGCCCCAGCATTTT.

The chain has TRBV6-5 and TRBJ2-2, with D possibly TRBD2 on 6 matching bases. Germline CDR1 and CDR2: MNHEY and SVGAGI. This CDR3 spans 16 amino acids. Trimming took 4 bases from V and 3 from J, leaving 15 bases between them. In DNA form, the CDR3 reads TGTGCCAGCAGTTCCACCGGGACTCAATACACCGGGGAGCTGTTTTTT. Protein: CASSSTGTQYTGELFF.